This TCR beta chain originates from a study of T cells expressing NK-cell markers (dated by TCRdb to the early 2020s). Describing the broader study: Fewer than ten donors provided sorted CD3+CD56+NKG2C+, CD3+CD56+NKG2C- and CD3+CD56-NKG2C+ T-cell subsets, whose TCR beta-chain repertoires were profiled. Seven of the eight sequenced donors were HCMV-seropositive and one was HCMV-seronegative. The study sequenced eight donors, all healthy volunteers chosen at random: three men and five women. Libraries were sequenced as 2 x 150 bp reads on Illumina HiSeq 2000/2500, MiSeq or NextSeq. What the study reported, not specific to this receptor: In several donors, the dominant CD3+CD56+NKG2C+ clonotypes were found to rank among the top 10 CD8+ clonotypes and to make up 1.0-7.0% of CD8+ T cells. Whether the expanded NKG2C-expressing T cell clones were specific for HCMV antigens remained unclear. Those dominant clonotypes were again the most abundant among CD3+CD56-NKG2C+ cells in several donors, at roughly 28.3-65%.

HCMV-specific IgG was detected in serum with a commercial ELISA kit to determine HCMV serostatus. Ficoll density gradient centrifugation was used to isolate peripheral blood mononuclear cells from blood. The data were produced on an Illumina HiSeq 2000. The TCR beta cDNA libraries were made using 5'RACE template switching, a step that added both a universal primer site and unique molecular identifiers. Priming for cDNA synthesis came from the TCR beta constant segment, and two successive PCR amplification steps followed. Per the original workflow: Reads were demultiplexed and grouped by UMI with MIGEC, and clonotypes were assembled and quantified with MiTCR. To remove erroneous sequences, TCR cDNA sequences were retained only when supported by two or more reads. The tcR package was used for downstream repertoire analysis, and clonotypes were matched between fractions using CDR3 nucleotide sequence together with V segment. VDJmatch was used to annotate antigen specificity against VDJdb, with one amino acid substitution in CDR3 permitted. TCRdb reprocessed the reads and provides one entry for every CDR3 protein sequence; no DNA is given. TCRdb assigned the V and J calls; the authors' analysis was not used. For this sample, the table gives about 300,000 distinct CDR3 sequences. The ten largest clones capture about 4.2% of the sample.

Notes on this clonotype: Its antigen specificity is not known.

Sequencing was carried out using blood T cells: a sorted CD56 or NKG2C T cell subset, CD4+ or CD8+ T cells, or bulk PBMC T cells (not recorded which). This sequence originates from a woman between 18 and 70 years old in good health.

The CDR3 region: CASSPPSGPNSGNTIYF. This sequence uses TRBV18 and TRBJ1-3. Based on the germline V gene, the CDR1 and CDR2 sequences are KGHSH and LQKENI. From the cysteine through the phenylalanine, the CDR3 covers 17 amino acids. DNA was not recorded.